This TCR beta chain was sequenced in a study of cytomegalovirus exposure and HLA in healthy donors. Study information: Earlier sequencing of some 180 million T cells yielded around 100 million unique TCR beta sequences.

Both 60 Vbeta primers and 13 Jbeta primers went into the PCR. TCRdb's table, derived via immunoSEQ multiplex PCR, lists solely in-frame clones and lacks some. The listing records some 200,000 clones. Germline CDR1 and CDR2: MDHEN and SYDVKM. V shed 5 bases, J shed 8 bases, and the junction held 6 bases outside the gene matches. The CDR3 spans 13 residues. General study points: Later analysis reportedly placed an Asian-associated ancestry cluster below the roughly 700-donor mean in N-insertions. Analysis was performed later, and it showed HLA-associated TCR beta chains to be more clonally expanded than equally common others. The listing of 160 or so TCR beta chains classed them as cytomegalovirus-associated.

With respect to this clone: Antigen: not known.

Sequencing was done on a sample of PBMCs. This clonotype was sampled from a girl between 2 and 10 years old in good health and CMV-seropositive. The chain has TRBV28 and TRBJ1-2, with TRBD1 matching over 9 bases. The CDR3 nucleotides read TGTGCCAGCAGTATTCGGACAGGGGAGGGCTACACCTTC. It yields the protein CASSIRTGEGYTF.